The rows below give T cell receptor beta chains drawn from one sample of a study of blood T cell repertoires in COVID-19. Profiled with immunoSEQ multiplex PCR; TCRdb holds only in-frame clones, not every one. The sample includes 300,000 or so clones, approximately 90% seen only once; the top ten take over 2%. The material sequenced was peripheral blood. The receptors here all came from a woman aged 30 to 39 with COVID-19, enrolled during active disease. The CDR3 runs from the conserved cysteine through the conserved F or W. Each record gives: V gene, J gene, CDR3 protein.

>TRBV5-1|TRBJ2-1
CASSGGREDEQFF
>TRBV5-5|TRBJ1-1
CASSSRTGGDTEAFF
>TRBV6-5|TRBJ2-1
CASSLGTGINEQFF
>TRBV5-1|TRBJ1-6
CASSLESGNNNSPLHF
>TRBV4-1|TRBJ2-1
CASSLRVNGRDQTYNEQFF
>TRBV9|TRBJ2-5
CASSRDRKETQYF
>TRBV5-4|TRBJ2-1
CASSFTGGNRGEQFF
>TRBV27|TRBJ2-5
CASSLWAGEETQYF
>TRBV7-9|TRBJ2-5
CASSPGQGKYF
>TRBV18|TRBJ1-1
CASSPTGLEAFF
>TRBV20-1|TRBJ2-7
CSASPDPTTILYEQYF
>TRBV29-1|TRBJ2-3
CSVVGRVTDTQYF
>TRBV5-5|TRBJ1-2
CASSLAEVFLDF
>TRBV28|TRBJ1-2
CASSLGTGLGYTF
>TRBV4-2|TRBJ1-1
CASSQGRGGQGGTEAFF
>TRBV10-2|TRBJ2-7
CASSESLGRSYEQYF
>TRBV4-1|TRBJ2-7
CASSQRSLAGALEQYF
>TRBV18|TRBJ1-1
CASSPAIGEAFF
>TRBV6-5|TRBJ1-1
CASSLSYWSGTEAFF
>TRBV19|TRBJ2-1
CASSIRSGSYNEQFF
>TRBV27|TRBJ2-3
CASSLADRGTDTQYF
>TRBV2|TRBJ1-2
CASSPKSLPGYGYTF
>TRBV4-1|TRBJ1-5
CASSQQGLDQPQHF
>TRBV14|TRBJ1-1
CASTLTGGTEAFF
>TRBV10-3|TRBJ2-1
CAISESTGNNEQFF
>TRBV19|TRBJ1-1
CASSIDSTKEAFF
>TRBV19|TRBJ1-2
CASSTPGNNYGYTF
>TRBV15|TRBJ2-2
CATRSRGTGELFF
>TRBV7-3|TRBJ2-1
CASSLSSGSANEQFF
>TRBV19|TRBJ1-3
CASSQDRGTGSSSGNTIYF
>TRBV30|TRBJ1-2
CAWSGGTGDGYTF
>TRBV7-7|TRBJ1-3
CASSPLTGGTIYF
>TRBV7-9|TRBJ1-1
CASSHGALGGNTEAFF
>TRBV15|TRBJ1-1
CATTRSQLNTEAFF
>TRBV19|TRBJ2-1
CASRAGASSYNEQFF
>TRBV6-5|TRBJ1-2
CARGGVDSARGYTF
>TRBV19|TRBJ1-6
CASSPRTDSPLHF
>TRBV5-1|TRBJ1-1
CASSTPGQGAAEAFF
>TRBV6-5|TRBJ2-7
CASSYSRGGEQYF
>TRBV28|TRBJ1-2
CASSLLGTGGGYGYTF